Listed here is a single T cell receptor beta chain. Bulk tumor gDNA, roughly 600 ng per sample, served as the TCR template. Several widely spaced biopsies per primary tumor were taken during surgery. Before undergoing curative surgery, patients had newly diagnosed non-small cell lung cancer that was untreated. The record originates from a study of immune heterogeneity within non-small cell lung tumors. This CDR3 has 15 amino acids. Unmatched junction bases numbered 8, after V lost 6 bases and J lost 3 bases. Germline V CDR1 and CDR2: LNHDA, SQIVND (reference sequence). Multiplex PCR was performed with 32 V and 13 J primers, and it amplified TCR beta CDR3. TCRdb recomputed calls from the multiplex PCR reads with MiXCR, one row per CDR3 protein. The profile shows about 2,500 distinct CDR3 sequences, 51% of them singletons.

Sequencing was carried out using lung tumor tissue. This sequence originates from a man aged 50-59 years with non-small cell lung cancer. This chain joins TRBV19 and TRBJ1-3; 7 positions agree with TRBD1. The CDR3 here is CASSHGTAVGNTIYF. In DNA, the CDR3 is TGTGCCAGTAGCCACGGGACAGCGGTTGGAAACACCATATATTTT.